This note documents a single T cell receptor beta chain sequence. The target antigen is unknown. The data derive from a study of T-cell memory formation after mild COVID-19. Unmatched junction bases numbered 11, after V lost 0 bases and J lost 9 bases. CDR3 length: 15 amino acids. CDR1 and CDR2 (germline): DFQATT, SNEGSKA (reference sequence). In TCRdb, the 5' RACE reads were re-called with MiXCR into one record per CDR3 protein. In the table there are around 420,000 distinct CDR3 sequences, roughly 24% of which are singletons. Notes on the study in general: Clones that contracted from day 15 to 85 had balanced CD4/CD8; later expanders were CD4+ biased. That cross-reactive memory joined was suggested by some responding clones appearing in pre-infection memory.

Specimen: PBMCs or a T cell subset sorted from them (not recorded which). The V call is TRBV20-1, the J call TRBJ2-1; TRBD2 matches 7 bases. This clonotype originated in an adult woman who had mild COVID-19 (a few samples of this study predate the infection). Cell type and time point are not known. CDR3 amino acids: CSAREGAGRRPEQFF. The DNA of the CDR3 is TGCAGTGCTAGAGAGGGAGCGGGACGCCGACCTGAGCAGTTCTTC.